The clone carrying this TCR beta chain has a handful of counts. With a J-beta primer mix and a sample-barcoded 5' primer, a second PCR ran about 7 to 12 cycles. TCRdb fed the 5' RACE reads into MiXCR, producing one record per CDR3 protein. The sample contains approximately 1,000,000 distinct CDR3 sequences, roughly two fifths of which appear only once. This entry is derived from a study of blood T cells in healthy people across ages. Study-level information: Template switching captured about one barcoded beta molecule per two T cells.

The ends were cut back, 1 base at V and 8 bases at J, with 21 bases in the middle. The CDR3 runs to 16 residues. The V gene's germline CDR1 is DFQATT and CDR2 SNEGSKA (reference sequence). The source is a young man in good health. The sequenced sample consisted of blood. This rearrangement joins TRBV20-1 to TRBJ2-1, with D maybe TRBD1 (6 bases). CDR3 bases: TGCAGTGCTAGAGTAACTGGGACACCTATGGTCCATGAGCAGTTCTTC. This sequence encodes CSARVTGTPMVHEQFF.